The 10 T cell receptor beta chains given below trace back to one sample, sequenced in a study of blood T cell repertoires in COVID-19. Data came from immunoSEQ multiplex PCR; TCRdb stores just in-frame clones and leaves some out. In the table there are roughly 310,000 clones, 75% to 90% of which are singletons. The sequenced material came from peripheral blood. These receptors came from a woman aged 25 to 39 with COVID-19, enrolled during active disease.

This clone was picked up one time. V and J are TRBV10-1 and TRBJ1-6; maybe TRBD1 (5 bases). Trimming shortened V by 0 bases and J by 10 bases, and 13 bases separated the two germline ends. The CDR3 consists of 15 residues. CDR1 WNHNN and CDR2 SYGVQD come from the germline V gene (reference sequence). CDR3 in amino acids: CASSESVQGGSPLHF. CDR3 nucleotide sequence: TGCGCCAGCAGTGAGTCGGTCCAGGGAGGCTCACCCCTCCACTTT.

With respect to this clone: A junction boundary mismatches the germline segment, possibly from a read error. The chain is built from TRBV2 and TRBJ1-5; D gene ambiguous. Germline-derived CDR1 and CDR2 are SNHLY and FYNNEI. The CDR3 extends over 12 amino acids. The CDR3 loop reads CASRPENPPQHF. The CDR3 DNA is TGTGCCAGCAGACCTGAGAATCCGCCCCAGCATTTT.

The V gene is TRBV6-6, the J gene TRBJ1-1; possibly TRBD1 for D (6 bases). The CDR3 totals 15 residues. From germline, CDR1 is MNHNY and CDR2 SVGAGI (reference sequence). Trimming stripped 4 bases from V and 11 bases from J, with 23 bases between. This CDR3 is CASSFPSQGTGGAFF. The CDR3 DNA reads TGTGCCAGCAGTTTCCCATCACAGGGAACCGGCGGGGCTTTCTTT.

This rearrangement joins TRBV5-6 to TRBJ1-2, with 11 positions matching TRBD1. The germline V gene has CDR1 SGHDT and CDR2 YYEEEE. Trimming at V came to 2 bases and at J to 3 bases, leaving 3 bases not matched to a gene. The CDR3 is 15 amino acids. CDR3 sequence reads: CASSFGTGGDYGYTF. CDR3 sequence (DNA): TGTGCCAGCAGCTTCGGGACAGGGGGAGACTATGGCTACACCTTC.

This chain uses TRBV10-3 with TRBJ2-3; a possible D gene is TRBD2 (5 bases). The V end was cut by 0 bases, the J end by 0 bases, with 10 bases between. The CDR3 loop spans 16 amino acids. Per the germline V gene, CDR1 is ENHRY and CDR2 is SYGVKD. CDR3 bases: TGTGCCATCAGTGAGTCTAACCCGGGGAGCACAGATACGCAGTATTTT. It translates to CAISESNPGSTDTQYF.

The genes are TRBV5-6 and TRBJ1-1; unclear D gene. CDR3 length: 15 residues. Germline assignment: CDR1 SGHDT and CDR2 YYEEEE. Trimming removed 3 bases at V and 2 bases at J, with 14 bases between. The CDR3 DNA reads TGTGCCAGCAGCTCGAGCAGGACTCCTAACACTGAAGCTTTCTTT. Translating gives CASSSSRTPNTEAFF.

This clone was counted a few times. The V call is TRBV29-1, the J call TRBJ2-5, with D tentatively TRBD2 (5 bases). The length of the CDR3 is 14 residues. Between the trimmed V and J ends, which lost 4 bases and 1 base, there was a span of 13 bases. The germline CDR1 and CDR2 sequences are SQVTM and ANQGSEA. CDR3 amino acids: CSVVGAGRQETQYF. The CDR3 nucleotides read TGCAGCGTTGTGGGAGCAGGACGCCAAGAGACCCAGTACTTC.

This sequence joins TRBV7-9 and TRBJ2-7, with no clear D. Germline CDR1 SEHNR, CDR2 FQNEAQ (reference sequence). V was shortened by 4 bases and J by 6 bases, with 16 bases between the two germline ends. The CDR3 is made up of 14 amino acids. The CDR3 coding sequence is TGTGCCAGCAGCTCGGGTTGGCCTGACGGCGAGCAGTACTTC. Translation: CASSSGWPDGEQYF.

V usage is TRBV5-4 and J usage is TRBJ2-2; no firm D call. This CDR3 spans 15 amino acids. V was shortened by 5 bases and J by 3 bases, with 14 bases between the two germline ends. The germline V gene encodes CDR1 SGHNT and CDR2 YYREEE (reference sequence). The CDR3 nucleotides are TGTGCCAGCAGTTCCGGGTCGGAGTACACCGGGGAGCTGTTTTTT. It specifies CASSSGSEYTGELFF.

The chain joins TRBV5-1 to TRBJ1-1, with 8 bases matching TRBD1. This CDR3 is 14 amino acids long. Germline V gene lookup returns CDR1 SGHRS and CDR2 YFSETQ. V gave up 4 bases and J gave up 4 bases; unmatched junction bases: 6. The CDR3 loop is CASSGQGMGTEAFF. As DNA, the CDR3 is TGCGCCAGCAGCGGACAGGGTATGGGCACTGAAGCTTTCTTT. Looking up the rest from reference TRBV5-1 and TRBJ1-1 gives the full variable domain: KAGVTQTPRYLIKTRGQQVTLSCSPISGHRSVSWYQQTPGQGLQFLFEYFSETQRNKGNFPGRFSGRQFSNSRSEMNVSTLELGDSALYLCASSGQGMGTEAFFGQGTRLTVV.